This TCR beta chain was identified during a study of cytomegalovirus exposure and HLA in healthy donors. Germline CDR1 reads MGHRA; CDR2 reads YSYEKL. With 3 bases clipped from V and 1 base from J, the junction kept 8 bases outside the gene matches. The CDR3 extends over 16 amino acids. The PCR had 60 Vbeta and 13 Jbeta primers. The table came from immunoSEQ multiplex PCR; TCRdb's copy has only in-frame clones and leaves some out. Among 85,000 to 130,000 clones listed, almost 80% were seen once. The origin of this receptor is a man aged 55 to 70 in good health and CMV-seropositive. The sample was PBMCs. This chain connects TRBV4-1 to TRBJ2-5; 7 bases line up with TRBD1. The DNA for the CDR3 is TGCGCCAGCAGCCACGACTCACAGGGGATCCAAGAGACCCAGTACTTC. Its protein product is CASSHDSQGIQETQYF.